The present T cell receptor (beta chain) was sequenced within a study of beta chain features in type 1 diabetes. As every portion of the isolated RNA was reverse transcribed, the sequencing read expressed TCRB transcripts. TCRdb keeps only in-frame clones here, not all; method: immunoSEQ multiplex PCR. The sample holds around 180,000 clones, approximately 13% seen once. Whole-study results and caveats: Since sequencing was performed on cDNA, cells with high TCR expression could be over-represented. Type 1 diabetes patients showed a moderate but significant shortening of TCRB CDR3s in all four CD4+ subsets.

V gave up 7 bases and J gave up 3 bases, with 7 bases separating them. Per germline, CDR1 MNHNS and CDR2 SASEGT. The CDR3 has 13 amino acids. A note on this clone: The antigen is undetermined.

The chain has TRBV6-1 and TRBJ2-6; D is uncertain. Specimen: central memory CD4+ T cells from blood. The TCR was taken from a young woman in good health. The DNA for the CDR3 is TGTGCCAGCATCTCGCGTGGGGCCAACGTCCTGACTTTC. Amino acids: CASISRGANVLTF.